These 32 T cell receptor beta chains share one sample of origin, sequenced in a study of blood T cell repertoires in COVID-19. The method was immunoSEQ multiplex PCR; TCRdb's version includes in-frame clones alone and lacks a portion of them. The profile covers over 40,000 clones, with about 89% appearing a single time and just under 6.5% taken by the ten largest. Sequences were obtained from peripheral blood. The receptors here all came from an older man with active COVID-19.

V and J are TRBV29-1 and TRBJ1-1, with D maybe TRBD1 (6 bases). Between the trimmed V and J ends, which lost 7 bases and 0 bases, there was a span of 9 bases. The CDR3 runs 12 residues. Germline V lookup: CDR1 SQVTM, CDR2 ANQGSEA. CDR3 nucleotides: TGCAGCGCACGGGACATGAACACTGAAGCTTTCTTT. Its translation is CSARDMNTEAFF.

The chain has TRBV4-2 and TRBJ2-1, with a possible D match to TRBD1 (6 bases). V lost 0 bases and J 2 bases, leaving 11 bases between the germline ends. This CDR3 comprises 16 residues. The germline gives CDR1 LGHNA, CDR2 YNFKEQ. CDR3 in DNA: TGTGCCAGCAGCCAAGATACCAGGGGCCCCTACAATGAGCAGTTCTTC. The encoded protein is CASSQDTRGPYNEQFF.

This sequence joins TRBV2 and TRBJ1-1; D is ambiguous. The CDR3 extends over 13 amino acids. Germline CDR1 SNHLY, CDR2 FYNNEI. The V gene lost 4 bases and the J gene lost 6 bases, with 12 bases spanning the gap. DNA of the CDR3: TGTGCCAGCAGTGTGGAAGGAGTGGCTGAAGCTTTCTTT. Residues: CASSVEGVAEAFF. Combining the CDR3 with reference TRBV2 and TRBJ1-1 gives the whole variable domain EPEVTQTPSHQVTQMGQEVILRCVPISNHLYFYWYRQILGQKVEFLVSFYNNEISEKSEIFDDQFSVERPDGSNFTLKIRSTKLEDSAMYFCASSVEGVAEAFFGQGTRLTVV.

J is TRBJ2-1 and V is TRBV9; 10 bases agree with TRBD2. Germline V gene sequence: CDR1 SGDLS, CDR2 YYNGEE. Unmatched junction bases numbered 4, after V lost 0 bases and J lost 4 bases. The CDR3 covers 16 residues. The chain's CDR3 is CASSVESGGAYNEQFF. CDR3 bases: TGTGCCAGCAGCGTAGAAAGCGGGGGGGCGTACAATGAGCAGTTCTTC.

This chain connects TRBV4-1 to TRBJ2-3, with D maybe TRBD1 (6 bases). Trimming shortened V by 1 base and J by 6 bases, and 14 bases separated the two germline ends. Germline CDR1 reads MGHRA; CDR2 reads YSYEKL. The CDR3 length is 15 residues. Here the CDR3 DNA reads TGCGCCAGCAGCCAAGCAGGACAGAGGGGCGATACGCAGTATTTT. The encoded protein is CASSQAGQRGDTQYF.

The J gene is TRBJ2-1, the V gene TRBV14; 10 positions match TRBD2. This CDR3 is 17 amino acids long. The ends lost 0 bases at V and 0 bases at J; junction bases unmatched: 2. Germline V gene sequence: CDR1 SGHDN, CDR2 FVKESK. In DNA form, the CDR3 reads TGTGCCAGCAGCCAAGAGAAGCGGGGGGGCTCCTACAATGAGCAGTTCTTC. Protein product: CASSQEKRGGSYNEQFF.

This rearrangement joins TRBV5-1 to TRBJ2-7; D might be TRBD1 (5 bases). In germline, CDR1 is SGHRS, CDR2 YFSETQ. Trimming shortened V by 2 bases and J by 3 bases, and 12 bases separated the two germline ends. This CDR3 spans 14 amino acids. The CDR3 region has the DNA TGCGCCAGCAGCTTCGACAGTAAGTACTACGAGCAGTACTTC. Its protein is CASSFDSKYYEQYF.

This clone was picked up one time. The chain is built from TRBV6-2 or TRBV6-3 and TRBJ2-3, with TRBD2 as a possible D gene (6 bases). The CDR3 length is 17 residues. CDR1 is MNHEY, CDR2 SVGEGT, per germline. V gave up 0 bases and J gave up 2 bases, with 15 bases separating them. The CDR3 region has the DNA TGTGCCAGCAGTTACTCGCCGGGACTCCAGCTCACAGATACGCAGTATTTT. Its protein is CASSYSPGLQLTDTQYF.

This chain connects TRBV7-2 to TRBJ1-4; 8 bases map to TRBD1. The trim removed 3 bases at V and 8 bases at J, leaving 2 bases unmatched. Germline CDR1 SGHTA, CDR2 FQGNSA. The CDR3 sequence is 13 residues long. The chain's CDR3 is CASSFTGGEKLFF. The CDR3 DNA is TGTGCCAGCAGCTTCACAGGGGGAGAAAAACTGTTTTTT.

The table lists this clone with a count of one. The genes are TRBV6-5 and TRBJ2-1; D is ambiguous. The germline gives CDR1 MNHEY, CDR2 SVGAGI. V lost 10 bases and J lost 8, with 12 bases in between. The CDR3 has 11 residues. The DNA of the CDR3 is TGTGCCACAGCGTCTAGTTATGAGCAGTTCTTC. This sequence encodes CATASSYEQFF.

In this sample, this clone turned up once. The gene calls are TRBV19 and TRBJ1-1; a weak D match, TRBD1 (6 bases). Trimming left V 5 bases short and J 2 bases short, with 12 bases between. The CDR3 loop spans 14 amino acids. The germline V gene has CDR1 LNHDA and CDR2 SQIVND (reference sequence). CDR3 region: CASSAGTPNTEAFF. The CDR3, as DNA: TGTGCCAGTAGTGCCGGGACACCTAACACTGAAGCTTTCTTT.

The V and J genes are TRBV5-6 and TRBJ1-4; D not resolved. The ends were cut back, 2 bases at V and 8 bases at J, with 10 bases in the middle. Germline assignment: CDR1 SGHDT and CDR2 YYEEEE. This CDR3 is 13 amino acids long. CDR3 region: CASSFGRGEKLFF. The CDR3 DNA sequence: TGTGCCAGCAGCTTCGGGCGCGGGGAAAAACTGTTTTTT.

This clone was detected only once. V gene TRBV27 combines with J gene TRBJ1-1, with no clear D. This CDR3 comprises 16 residues. Germline CDR1 and CDR2: MNHEY and SMNVEV (reference sequence). V lost 5 bases, J lost 1 base, and 17 bases lay in between. The CDR3 sequence: CASSPSPSVGNTEAFF. CDR3 in DNA: TGTGCCAGCAGTCCTAGCCCTTCTGTGGGGAACACTGAAGCTTTCTTT.

The chain carries TRBV19 and TRBJ1-2; perhaps TRBD1 as D (5 bases). The CDR3 extends over 14 amino acids. V dropped 6 bases and J dropped 8 bases, with 19 bases sitting between them. Germline V CDR1 and CDR2: LNHDA, SQIVND (reference sequence). Written as DNA, the CDR3 is TGTGCCAGTAGCCGTCAGGGATCTTCGAGGGGCTACACCTTC. Translated, it gives CASSRQGSSRGYTF.

CDR3 sequence reads: CASSFQRNYGYTF. The CDR3 DNA sequence: TGTGCCAGCAGTTTTCAGCGAAACTATGGCTACACCTTC. The V gene is TRBV6-2 or TRBV6-3, the J gene TRBJ1-2; D not certain. The V gene lost 4 bases and the J gene lost 2 bases, with 8 bases spanning the gap. The CDR3 has 13 amino acids. From germline, CDR1 is MNHEY and CDR2 SVGEGT.

The chain couples TRBV2 to TRBJ2-2; 7 bases map to TRBD2. CDR1 and CDR2 (germline): SNHLY, FYNNEI. After removal of 6 bases from V and 7 bases from J, the junction contained 11 bases not matched to a gene. CDR3 length equals 15 residues. As DNA, the CDR3 is TGTGCCAGCAGCGTTTGGGCTAGCGGAAACGGGGAGCTGTTTTTT. Its translation is CASSVWASGNGELFF.

The CDR3 loop is CASSLRVGQGGYTF. CDR3 DNA sequence: TGTGCCAGCAGTCTGAGGGTGGGACAGGGTGGCTACACCTTC. The rearrangement joins TRBV27 to TRBJ1-2; TRBD1 matches 9 bases. CDR1 and CDR2 (germline): MNHEY, SMNVEV (reference sequence). Trimming removed 5 bases from V and 7 bases from J; junction bases left unmatched: 8. The CDR3 extends over 14 amino acids.

V and J are TRBV27 and TRBJ2-6; 7 nucleotides align to TRBD1. The germline V gene has CDR1 MNHEY and CDR2 SMNVEV (reference sequence). V shed 7 bases, J shed 3 bases, and the junction held 6 bases outside the gene matches. The CDR3 covers 15 residues. The CDR3 region has the DNA TGTGCCAGCACTGAAAGGGGGCTTGGGGCCAACGTCCTGACTTTC. It is translated as CASTERGLGANVLTF.

This rearrangement joins TRBV28 to TRBJ1-1; no clear D gene. The CDR3 length is 13 residues. The germline V and J ends were trimmed by 2 bases and 0 bases, with 4 bases remaining between them. Germline CDR1 MDHEN, CDR2 SYDVKM. The chain's CDR3 is CASSLGLNTEAFF. CDR3 sequence (DNA): TGTGCCAGCAGTTTAGGGCTGAACACTGAAGCTTTCTTT.

This clone was recorded only once. This rearrangement joins TRBV28 to TRBJ1-2; TRBD1 agrees at 8 bases. The V gene's germline CDR1 is MDHEN and CDR2 SYDVKM. The ends lost 3 bases at V and 7 bases at J; junction bases unmatched: 7. The CDR3 consists of 14 residues. CDR3 nucleotide sequence: TGTGCCAGCAGTTTTGGGGACAGGTTGGGTGGCTACACCTTC. It specifies CASSFGDRLGGYTF.

V and J are TRBV11-2 and TRBJ2-1; D unresolved. This CDR3 has 13 residues. Germline CDR1 is SGHAT and CDR2 is FQNNGV. Trimming pared 2 bases from V and 9 bases from J, leaving 11 bases between. DNA for the CDR3: TGTGCCAGCAGCTTAAGCCGAGTCGGTGAGCAGTTCTTC. Translating it yields CASSLSRVGEQFF.

As to this clone: Other DNA sequences in this sample translate to the same CDR3. This rearrangement joins TRBV5-6 to TRBJ1-2; the match to TRBD1 covers 9 bases. Unmatched junction bases numbered 7, after V lost 1 base and J lost 3 bases. Germline assignment: CDR1 SGHDT and CDR2 YYEEEE. CDR3 length: 16 amino acids. CDR3 nucleotide sequence: TGTGCCAGCAGCTTGACCCCCTGGACAGGGGACTATGGCTACACCTTC. This encodes CASSLTPWTGDYGYTF.

CDR3 nucleotide sequence: TGTGCCAGCAGCGTAAGCCCGAGCACAGATACGCAGTATTTT. This codes for CASSVSPSTDTQYF. The chain recombines TRBV9 with TRBJ2-3, with D hard to call. V was trimmed by 1 base and J by 0 bases, leaving 6 bases between them. Germline V gene data show CDR1 as SGDLS and CDR2 as YYNGEE. This CDR3 has 14 residues.

This chain links TRBV15 with TRBJ1-4; D is undetermined. Germline lookup yields CDR1 LNHNV and CDR2 YYDKDF (reference sequence). The V gene lost 3 bases and the J gene lost 5 bases, with 16 bases spanning the gap. The CDR3 is made up of 16 amino acids. CDR3 bases: TGTGCCACCAGCAGCATCCATGATGACGGGAATGAAAAACTGTTTTTT. It is translated as CATSSIHDDGNEKLFF.

This clone was counted a single time. The V and J genes are TRBV27 and TRBJ2-7, with 9 bases aligning to TRBD2. Trimming cost V 2 bases and J 3 bases; bases outside gene matches: 5. The CDR3 totals 15 residues. Germline V lookup: CDR1 MNHEY, CDR2 SMNVEV (reference sequence). DNA for the CDR3: TGTGCCAGCAGTTTAAGGCGGGGGGGTAACTACGAGCAGTACTTC. This gives the protein CASSLRRGGNYEQYF.

The chain couples TRBV30 to TRBJ2-7, with TRBD1 matching over 7 bases. Losses at the gene ends were 2 bases for V and 3 bases for J; bases not matched to a gene: 7. Germline V gene sequence: CDR1 GTSNPN, CDR2 SVGIG (reference sequence). The CDR3 loop spans 14 amino acids. This CDR3 is CAWSSRQGIYEQYF. As DNA, the CDR3 is TGTGCCTGGAGTAGTAGACAGGGAATCTACGAGCAGTACTTC.

This rearrangement joins TRBV5-8 to TRBJ2-5; no clear D gene. Deletions cut 0 bases from V and 5 bases from J, with 11 bases between. This CDR3 spans 14 amino acids. The V gene's germline CDR1 is SGHTS and CDR2 YDEGEE. The CDR3 DNA follows: TGTGCCAGCAGCTTGGGGCCCCAGATGGAGACCCAGTACTTC. It is translated as CASSLGPQMETQYF.

V gene TRBV4-3 combines with J gene TRBJ2-7, with TRBD1 as a possible D gene (6 bases). Trimming cost V 0 bases and J 7 bases, with 19 bases left between them. This CDR3 comprises 16 residues. Germline CDR1 LGHNA, CDR2 YSLEER. The CDR3 spells CASSQDFEDSPREQYF. As DNA, the CDR3 is TGCGCCAGCAGCCAAGATTTTGAGGACAGTCCAAGGGAGCAGTACTTC.

V is TRBV9 and J is TRBJ1-6, with 9 nucleotides matching TRBD1. Trimming cost V 4 bases and J 7 bases; bases outside gene matches: 3. This CDR3 has 14 amino acids. Germline CDR1 is SGDLS and CDR2 is YYNGEE. The CDR3 coding sequence is TGTGCCAGCAGCTCCACAGGGGGCAATTCACCCCTCCACTTT. This sequence encodes CASSSTGGNSPLHF.

The chain uses TRBV7-2 and TRBJ1-1, with D possibly matching TRBD1 (6 bases). CDR1 is SGHTA, CDR2 FQGNSA, per germline. Deletions cut 2 bases from V and 0 bases from J, with 22 bases between. The CDR3 length is 19 residues. The CDR3 region has the DNA TGTGCCAGCAGCTTAAGCTTCCCAACACAGGGTAGGGTGAACACTGAAGCTTTCTTT. Protein: CASSLSFPTQGRVNTEAFF.

V usage is TRBV7-2 and J usage is TRBJ2-3; a possible D gene is TRBD1 (5 bases). The ends were cut back, 1 base at V and 2 bases at J, with 13 bases in the middle. CDR1 SGHTA and CDR2 FQGNSA come from the germline V gene. The CDR3 contains 16 residues. The CDR3 region has the DNA TGTGCCAGCAGCTTAGTTGGGGCCAGCTTCACAGATACGCAGTATTTT. Protein sequence: CASSLVGASFTDTQYF.

The chain couples TRBV4-1 to TRBJ2-2; 9 bases are shared with TRBD2. Losses at the gene ends were 6 bases for V and 7 bases for J; bases not matched to a gene: 3. CDR1 and CDR2 from the germline V gene are MGHRA and YSYEKL. This CDR3 spans 13 amino acids. The CDR3 reads CASRRGGDGELFF. The DNA for the CDR3 is TGCGCCAGCAGGCGGGGGGGTGACGGGGAGCTGTTTTTT.